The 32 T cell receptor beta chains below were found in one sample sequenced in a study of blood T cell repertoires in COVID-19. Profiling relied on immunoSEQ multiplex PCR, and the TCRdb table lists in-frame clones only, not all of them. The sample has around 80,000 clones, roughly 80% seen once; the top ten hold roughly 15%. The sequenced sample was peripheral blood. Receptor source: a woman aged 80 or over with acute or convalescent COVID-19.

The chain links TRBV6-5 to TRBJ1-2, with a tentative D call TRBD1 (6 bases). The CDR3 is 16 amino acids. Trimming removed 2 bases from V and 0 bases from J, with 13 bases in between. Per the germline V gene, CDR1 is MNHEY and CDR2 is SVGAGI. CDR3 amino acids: CASSYTPQGSNYGYTF. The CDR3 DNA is TGTGCCAGCAGTTACACCCCACAGGGCTCTAACTATGGCTACACCTTC.

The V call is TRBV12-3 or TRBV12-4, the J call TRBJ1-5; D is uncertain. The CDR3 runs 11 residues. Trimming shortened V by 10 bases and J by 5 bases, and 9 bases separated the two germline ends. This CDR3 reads CATGNDQPQHF. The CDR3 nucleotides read TGTGCCACCGGGAACGATCAGCCCCAGCATTTT.

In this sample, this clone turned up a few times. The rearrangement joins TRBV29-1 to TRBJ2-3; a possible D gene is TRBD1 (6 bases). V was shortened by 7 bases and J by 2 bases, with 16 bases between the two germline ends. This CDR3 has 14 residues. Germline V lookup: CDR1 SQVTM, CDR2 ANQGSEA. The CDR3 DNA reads TGCAGCGGGGGATTGGGACAAGCCACAGATACGCAGTATTTT. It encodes CSGGLGQATDTQYF.

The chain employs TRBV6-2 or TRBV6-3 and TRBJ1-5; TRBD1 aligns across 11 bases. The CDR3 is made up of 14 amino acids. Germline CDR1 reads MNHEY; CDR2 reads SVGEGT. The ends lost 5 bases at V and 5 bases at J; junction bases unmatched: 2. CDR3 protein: CASSEDRGHQPQHF. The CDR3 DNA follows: TGTGCCAGCAGTGAGGACAGGGGGCATCAGCCCCAGCATTTT.

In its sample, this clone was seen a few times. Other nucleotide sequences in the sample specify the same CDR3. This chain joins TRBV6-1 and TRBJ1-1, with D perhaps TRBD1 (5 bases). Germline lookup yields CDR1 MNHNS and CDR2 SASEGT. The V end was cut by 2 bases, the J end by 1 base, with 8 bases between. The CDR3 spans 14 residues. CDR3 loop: CASSESGKNTEAFF. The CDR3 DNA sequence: TGTGCCAGCAGTGAATCAGGGAAGAACACTGAAGCTTTCTTT.

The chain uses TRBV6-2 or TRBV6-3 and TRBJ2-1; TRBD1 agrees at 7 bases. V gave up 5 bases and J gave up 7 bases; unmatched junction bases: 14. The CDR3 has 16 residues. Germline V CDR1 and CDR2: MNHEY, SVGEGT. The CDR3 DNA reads TGTGCCAGCAGTGTCGGACAGGTCCATTTTCCTAATGAGCAGTTCTTC. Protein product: CASSVGQVHFPNEQFF.

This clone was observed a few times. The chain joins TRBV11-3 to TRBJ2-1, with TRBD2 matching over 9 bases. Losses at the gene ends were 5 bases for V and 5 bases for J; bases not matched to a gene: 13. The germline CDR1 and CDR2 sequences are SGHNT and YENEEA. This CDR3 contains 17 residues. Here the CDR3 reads CASSPGSGGPQHNEQFF. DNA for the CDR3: TGTGCCAGCAGCCCTGGGAGCGGGGGGCCGCAACACAATGAGCAGTTCTTC.

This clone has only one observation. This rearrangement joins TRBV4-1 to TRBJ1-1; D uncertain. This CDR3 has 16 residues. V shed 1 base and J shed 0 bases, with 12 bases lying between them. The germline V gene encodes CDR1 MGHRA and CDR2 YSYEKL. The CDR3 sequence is CASSQGPTPLNTEAFF. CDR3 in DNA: TGCGCCAGCAGCCAAGGCCCAACACCATTGAACACTGAAGCTTTCTTT.

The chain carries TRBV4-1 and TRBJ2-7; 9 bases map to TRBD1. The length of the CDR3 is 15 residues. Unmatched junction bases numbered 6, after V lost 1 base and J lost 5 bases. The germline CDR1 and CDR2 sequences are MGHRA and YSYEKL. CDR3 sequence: CASSQAGTGINEQYF. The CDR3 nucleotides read TGCGCCAGCAGCCAAGCCGGGACAGGGATCAACGAGCAGTACTTC.

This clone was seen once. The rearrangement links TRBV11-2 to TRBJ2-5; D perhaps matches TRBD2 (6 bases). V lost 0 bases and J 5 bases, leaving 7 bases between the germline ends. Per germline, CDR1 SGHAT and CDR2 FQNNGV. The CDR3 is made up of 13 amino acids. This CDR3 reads CASSLEGLETQYF. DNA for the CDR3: TGTGCCAGCAGCTTAGAGGGACTCGAGACCCAGTACTTC.

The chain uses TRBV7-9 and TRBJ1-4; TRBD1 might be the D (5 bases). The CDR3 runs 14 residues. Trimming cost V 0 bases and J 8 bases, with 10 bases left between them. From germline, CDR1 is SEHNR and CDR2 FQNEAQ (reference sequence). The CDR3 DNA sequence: TGTGCCAGCAGCTTAGCGCAGGGTGGAGAAAAACTGTTTTTT. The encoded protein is CASSLAQGGEKLFF. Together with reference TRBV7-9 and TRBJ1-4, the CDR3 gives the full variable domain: DTGVSQNPRHKITKRGQNVTFRCDPISEHNRLYWYRQTLGQGPEFLTYFQNEAQLEKSRLLSDRFSAERPKGSFSTLEIQRTEQGDSAMYLCASSLAQGGEKLFFGSGTQLSVL.

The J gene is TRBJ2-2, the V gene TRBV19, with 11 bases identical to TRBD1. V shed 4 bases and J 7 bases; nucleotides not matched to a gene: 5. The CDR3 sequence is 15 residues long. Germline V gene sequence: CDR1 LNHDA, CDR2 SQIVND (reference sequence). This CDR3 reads CASSTGTGGVGELFF. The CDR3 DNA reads TGTGCCAGTAGTACCGGGACAGGGGGGGTCGGGGAGCTGTTTTTT.

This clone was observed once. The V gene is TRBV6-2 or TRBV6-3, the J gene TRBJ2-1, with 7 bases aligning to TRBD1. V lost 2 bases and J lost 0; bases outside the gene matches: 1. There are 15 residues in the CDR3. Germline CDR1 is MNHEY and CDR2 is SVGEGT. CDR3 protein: CASSYDRASYNEQFF. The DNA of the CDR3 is TGTGCCAGCAGTTACGACAGGGCCTCCTACAATGAGCAGTTCTTC.

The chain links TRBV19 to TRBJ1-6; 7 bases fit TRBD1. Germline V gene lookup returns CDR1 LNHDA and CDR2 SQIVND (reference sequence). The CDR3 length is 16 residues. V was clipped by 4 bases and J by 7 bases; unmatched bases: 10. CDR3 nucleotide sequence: TGTGCCAGTAGTACCCTGACAGGGAGGACGAATTCACCCCTCCACTTT. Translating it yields CASSTLTGRTNSPLHF.

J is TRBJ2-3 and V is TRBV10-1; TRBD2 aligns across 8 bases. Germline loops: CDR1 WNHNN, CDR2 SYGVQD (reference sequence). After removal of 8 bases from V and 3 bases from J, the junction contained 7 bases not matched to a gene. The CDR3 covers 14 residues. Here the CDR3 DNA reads TGCGCCAGCTCGGGGGGGGCCTTGACAGATACGCAGTATTTT. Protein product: CASSGGALTDTQYF.

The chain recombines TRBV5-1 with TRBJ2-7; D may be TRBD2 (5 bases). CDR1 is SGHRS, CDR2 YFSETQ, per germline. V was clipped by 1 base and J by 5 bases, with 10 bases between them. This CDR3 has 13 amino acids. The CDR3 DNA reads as TGCGCCAGCAGCTTGTATTCGGGGAACGAGCAGTACTTC. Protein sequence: CASSLYSGNEQYF.

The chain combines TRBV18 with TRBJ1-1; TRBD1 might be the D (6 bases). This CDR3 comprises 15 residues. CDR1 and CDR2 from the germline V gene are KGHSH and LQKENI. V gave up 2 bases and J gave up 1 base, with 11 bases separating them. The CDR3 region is CASSPDRTENTEAFF. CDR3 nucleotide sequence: TGTGCCAGCTCACCAGACAGGACCGAGAACACTGAAGCTTTCTTT.

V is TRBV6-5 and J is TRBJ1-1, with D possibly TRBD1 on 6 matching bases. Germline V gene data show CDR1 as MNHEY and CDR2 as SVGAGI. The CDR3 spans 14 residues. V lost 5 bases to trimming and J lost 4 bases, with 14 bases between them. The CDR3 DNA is TGTGCCAGCAGTCGTGGGGGGGCCGGCACTGAAGCTTTCTTT. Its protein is CASSRGGAGTEAFF.

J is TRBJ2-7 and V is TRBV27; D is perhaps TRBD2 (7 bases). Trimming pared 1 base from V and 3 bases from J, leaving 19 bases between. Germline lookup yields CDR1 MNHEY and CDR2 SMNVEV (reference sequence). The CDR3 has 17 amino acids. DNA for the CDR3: TGTGCCAGCAGTTTATTCGCCCTCGCGGGGGCGGACTACGAGCAGTACTTC. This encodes CASSLFALAGADYEQYF.

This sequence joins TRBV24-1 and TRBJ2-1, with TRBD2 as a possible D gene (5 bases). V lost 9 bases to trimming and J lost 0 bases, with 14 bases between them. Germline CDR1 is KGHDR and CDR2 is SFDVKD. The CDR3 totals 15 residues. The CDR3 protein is CATSTGISSYNEQFF. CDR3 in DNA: TGTGCCACCTCAACGGGAATCAGCTCCTACAATGAGCAGTTCTTC.

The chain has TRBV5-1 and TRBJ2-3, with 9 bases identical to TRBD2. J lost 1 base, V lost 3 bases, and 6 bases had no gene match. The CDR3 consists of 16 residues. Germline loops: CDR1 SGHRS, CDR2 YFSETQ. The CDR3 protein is CASSWPGLAGTDTQYF. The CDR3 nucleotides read TGCGCCAGCAGCTGGCCGGGACTAGCAGGCACAGATACGCAGTATTTT.

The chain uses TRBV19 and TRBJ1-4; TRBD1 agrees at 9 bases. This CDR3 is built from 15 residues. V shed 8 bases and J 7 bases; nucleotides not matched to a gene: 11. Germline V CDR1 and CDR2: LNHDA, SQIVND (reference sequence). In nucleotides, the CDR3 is TGTGCCAGTGCCAAGTCCGGGACAGGGAGTGAAAAACTGTTTTTT. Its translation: CASAKSGTGSEKLFF.

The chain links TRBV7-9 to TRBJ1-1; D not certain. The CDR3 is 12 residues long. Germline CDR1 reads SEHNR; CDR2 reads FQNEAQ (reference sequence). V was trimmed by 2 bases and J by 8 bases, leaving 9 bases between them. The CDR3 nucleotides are TGTGCCAGCAGCTTACGTCCGAGGGAAGCTTTCTTT. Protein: CASSLRPREAFF.

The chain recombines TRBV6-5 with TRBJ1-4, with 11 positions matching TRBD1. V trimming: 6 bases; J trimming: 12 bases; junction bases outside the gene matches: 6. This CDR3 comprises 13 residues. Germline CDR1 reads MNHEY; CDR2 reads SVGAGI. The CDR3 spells CASRSGQGAELFF. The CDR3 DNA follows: TGTGCCAGCAGATCAGGACAGGGGGCAGAACTGTTTTTT.

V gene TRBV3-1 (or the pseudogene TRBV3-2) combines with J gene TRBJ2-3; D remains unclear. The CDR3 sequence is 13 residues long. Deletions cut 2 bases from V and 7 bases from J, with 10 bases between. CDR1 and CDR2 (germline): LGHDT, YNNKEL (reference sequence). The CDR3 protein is CASSQSTENTQYF. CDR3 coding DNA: TGTGCCAGCAGCCAATCCACAGAAAATACGCAGTATTTT.

For the CDR3, the DNA is TGTGCCAGCAGCCTGGGGCGTAATCAGCCCCAGCATTTT. Translation gives CASSLGRNQPQHF. The chain carries TRBV6-5 and TRBJ1-5; D is possibly TRBD1 (5 bases). The germline gives CDR1 MNHEY, CDR2 SVGAGI. V was pared by 6 bases and J by 4 bases, with 10 bases between. The CDR3 totals 13 residues.

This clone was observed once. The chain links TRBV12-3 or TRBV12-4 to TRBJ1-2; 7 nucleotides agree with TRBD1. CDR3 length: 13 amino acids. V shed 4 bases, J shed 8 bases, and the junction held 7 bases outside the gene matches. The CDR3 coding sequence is TGTGCCAGCAGTTCGACAGGGTATCGGGGCTACACCTTC. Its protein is CASSSTGYRGYTF.

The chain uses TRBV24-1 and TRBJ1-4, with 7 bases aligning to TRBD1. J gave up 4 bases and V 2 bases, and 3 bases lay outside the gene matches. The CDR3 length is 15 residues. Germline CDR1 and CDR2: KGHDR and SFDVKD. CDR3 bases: TGTGCCACCAGTGATTATCGACAGGGTAATGAAAAACTGTTTTTT. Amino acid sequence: CATSDYRQGNEKLFF.

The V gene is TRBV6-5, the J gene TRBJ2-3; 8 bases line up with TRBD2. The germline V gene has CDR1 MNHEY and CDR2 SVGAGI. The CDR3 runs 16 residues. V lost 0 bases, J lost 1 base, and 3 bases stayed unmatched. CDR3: CASSYSSGGGTDTQYF. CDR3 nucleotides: TGTGCCAGCAGTTACTCCTCCGGGGGGGGCACAGATACGCAGTATTTT.

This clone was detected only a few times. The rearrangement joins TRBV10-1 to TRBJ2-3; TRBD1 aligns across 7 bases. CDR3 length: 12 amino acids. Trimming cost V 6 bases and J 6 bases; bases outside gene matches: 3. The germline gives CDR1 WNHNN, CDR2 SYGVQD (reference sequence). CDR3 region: CASRGQSDTQYF. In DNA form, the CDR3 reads TGCGCCAGCAGGGGACAGTCCGATACGCAGTATTTT.

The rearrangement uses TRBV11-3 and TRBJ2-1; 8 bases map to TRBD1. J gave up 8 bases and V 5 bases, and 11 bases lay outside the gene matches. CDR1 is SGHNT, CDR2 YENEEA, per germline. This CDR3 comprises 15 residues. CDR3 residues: CASSPETGDVYEQFF. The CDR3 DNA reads TGTGCCAGCAGCCCCGAGACAGGGGATGTCTATGAGCAGTTCTTC.

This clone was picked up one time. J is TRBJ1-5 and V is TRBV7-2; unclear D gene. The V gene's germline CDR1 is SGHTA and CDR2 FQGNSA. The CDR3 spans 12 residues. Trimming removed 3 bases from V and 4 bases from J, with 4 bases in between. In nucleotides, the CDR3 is TGTGCCAGCAGCTTCTCGAATCAGCCCCAGCATTTT. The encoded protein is CASSFSNQPQHF.